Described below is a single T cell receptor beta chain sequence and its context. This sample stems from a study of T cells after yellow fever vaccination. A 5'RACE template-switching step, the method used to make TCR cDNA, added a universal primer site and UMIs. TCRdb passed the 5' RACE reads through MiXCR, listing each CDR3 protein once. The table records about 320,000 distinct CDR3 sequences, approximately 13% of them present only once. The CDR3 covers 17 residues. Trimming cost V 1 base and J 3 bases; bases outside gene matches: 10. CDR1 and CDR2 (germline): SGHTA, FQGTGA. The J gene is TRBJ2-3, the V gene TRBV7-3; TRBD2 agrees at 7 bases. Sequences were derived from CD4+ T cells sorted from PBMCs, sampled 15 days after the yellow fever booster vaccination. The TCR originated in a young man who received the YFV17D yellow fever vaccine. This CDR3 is CASSLSSRGGGTDTQYF. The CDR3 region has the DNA TGTGCCAGCAGCTTAAGTTCCCGTGGCGGGGGTACAGATACGCAGTATTTT.